These 19 T cell receptor beta chains came from one sample sequenced in a study of a mutant IDH1 vaccine in newly diagnosed glioma (dated by TCRdb to 2020 to 2023). No antigen has been assigned to these receptors. Reading the label with the study, this specimen's time point is: week 47, end of study. A 20-mer mutant IDH1 peptide at 300 micrograms in Montanide made up each vaccine dose, which was injected subcutaneously together with topical imiquimod. Libraries were constructed by the immunoSEQ multiplex PCR assay. Held by TCRdb, this immuneACCESS table contains in-frame sequences only and omits some clones. Under half of the omission traces to an unresolved V gene where checked; the cause of the rest is unknown. The sample profile shows roughly 34,000 clones; 85% to 90% of them were found once. The ten largest make up around 12% of the sample. The starting material was PBMCs, obtained from a glioma patient whose treatment included an IDH1 peptide vaccine. Receptor source: a woman in her thirties with glioma.

Only a few counts were recorded for this clone. The chain is built from TRBV4-1 and TRBJ1-1; D unresolved. This CDR3 contains 16 residues. Looked up from germline, CDR1 is MGHRA and CDR2 is YSYEKL. V was shortened by 0 bases and J by 3 bases, with 14 bases between the two germline ends. The CDR3 coding sequence is TGCGCCAGCAGCCAAGACCCGGGCTGGCTTCACACTGAAGCTTTCTTT. It translates to CASSQDPGWLHTEAFF.

The chain joins TRBV6-1 to TRBJ2-1; 10 nucleotides agree with TRBD2. V gave up 8 bases and J gave up 7 bases; unmatched junction bases: 11. This CDR3 region has 15 residues. The germline gives CDR1 MNHNS, CDR2 SASEGT. The CDR3 is CASESGGAGLNEQFF. Here the CDR3 DNA reads TGTGCCAGCGAGAGCGGGGGGGCCGGATTGAATGAGCAGTTCTTC.

The V gene is TRBV5-1, the J gene TRBJ1-2; perhaps TRBD1 as D (5 bases). Per germline, CDR1 SGHRS and CDR2 YFSETQ. The CDR3 totals 13 residues. With 3 bases removed from V and 7 bases from J, the gap between germline ends came to 13 bases. DNA for the CDR3: TGCGCCAGCAGCTCACCCAGGGAGGCTGGCTACACCTTC. It codes for CASSSPREAGYTF.

The chain carries TRBV5-6 and TRBJ1-5, with D unresolved. Germline values: CDR1 SGHDT, CDR2 YYEEEE. The V end lost 4 bases, the J end lost 9 bases, and 17 bases lay between the germline ends. The length of the CDR3 is 14 residues. The CDR3 DNA reads TGTGCCAGCAGCAACTGGCCCGGTGCGGGGCCCCAGCATTTT. This gives the protein CASSNWPGAGPQHF.

The gene calls are TRBV21-1 and TRBJ2-7; the DNA was not compared with TRBD2, the D call given in the table. TRBV21-1 is a documented pseudogene. The CDR3 contains 15 residues. CDR3 DNA sequence: TGTGCCAGCAAGGGTGCGGGGGGCACCTCCTACGAGCAGTACTTC. It translates to CASKGAGGTSYEQYF.

The J gene is TRBJ1-4, the V gene TRBV18; D ambiguous. Trimming removed 1 base from V and 0 bases from J, with 6 bases in between. The CDR3 consists of 15 residues. Looked up from germline, CDR1 is KGHSH and CDR2 is LQKENI. In DNA form, the CDR3 reads TGTGCCAGCTCACCACGAGACACAACTAATGAAAAACTGTTTTTT. This encodes CASSPRDTTNEKLFF.

This chain connects TRBV4-1 to TRBJ1-3; D gene ambiguous. V dropped 1 base and J dropped 4 bases, with 8 bases sitting between them. Germline V CDR1 and CDR2: MGHRA, YSYEKL. The length of the CDR3 is 14 residues. CDR3 amino acids: CASSQGDGGNTIYF. Here the CDR3 DNA reads TGCGCCAGCAGCCAAGGTGACGGCGGAAACACCATATATTTT.

This clone came up once. V and J are TRBV14 and TRBJ2-7; D might be TRBD1 (5 bases). Germline assignment: CDR1 SGHDN and CDR2 FVKESK. Deletions cut 0 bases from V and 13 bases from J, with 13 bases between. This CDR3 contains 12 residues. The CDR3 here is CASSQEVGRAYF. As DNA, the CDR3 is TGTGCCAGCAGCCAAGAAGTAGGCAGGGCCTACTTC.

This clone was found once. The chain carries TRBV5-1 and TRBJ2-5; the match to TRBD2 covers 7 bases. The junction had 5 bases not matched to a gene; V was cut back by 1 base and J by 5 bases. The CDR3 totals 14 residues. In germline, CDR1 is SGHRS, CDR2 YFSETQ. CDR3 in amino acids: CASSLQRGGETQYF. In DNA, the CDR3 is TGCGCCAGCAGCTTGCAAAGGGGAGGGGAGACCCAGTACTTC.

The chain is built from TRBV29-1 and TRBJ2-7, with 9 positions matching TRBD1. The germline V gene has CDR1 SQVTM and CDR2 ANQGSEA. This CDR3 has 12 amino acids. The junction had 7 bases not matched to a gene; V was cut back by 6 bases and J by 7 bases. The CDR3 DNA is TGCAGCGTACCTACAGGGGGCGATGAGCAGTACTTC. Translating gives CSVPTGGDEQYF.

The chain combines TRBV2 with TRBJ1-4; D possibly corresponds to TRBD1 (6 bases). CDR1 and CDR2 (germline): SNHLY, FYNNEI. This CDR3 is built from 14 residues. V lost 6 bases, J lost 8 bases, and 16 bases lay in between. Written as DNA, the CDR3 is TGTGCCAGCAGAGACACAGGGATTCGAGAAAAACTGTTTTTT. Its translation: CASRDTGIREKLFF.

This clone was recorded only once. The chain links TRBV25-1 to TRBJ1-4; 8 bases align to TRBD1. J gave up 6 bases and V 1 base, and 7 bases lay outside the gene matches. This CDR3 contains 16 residues. CDR1 and CDR2 (germline): MGHDK, SYGVNS. The CDR3 sequence is CASSEFKGTGYEKLFF. The CDR3 DNA is TGTGCCAGCAGTGAATTCAAAGGGACAGGCTATGAAAAACTGTTTTTT.

The chain joins TRBV2 to TRBJ1-2; no clear D. The V gene lost 5 bases and the J gene lost 8 bases, with 15 bases spanning the gap. The CDR3 consists of 13 residues. Germline V gives CDR1 SNHLY, CDR2 FYNNEI. CDR3 sequence reads: CASSLGLGRGYTF. The CDR3 nucleotides are TGTGCCAGCAGTCTGGGCCTTGGGCGGGGCTACACCTTC.

The sample holds one count of this clone. The chain is built from TRBV9 and TRBJ1-2, with a tentative D call TRBD1 (5 bases). The germline V gene has CDR1 SGDLS and CDR2 YYNGEE. Trimming removed 2 bases at V and 0 bases at J, with 14 bases between. CDR3 length equals 16 residues. The CDR3 nucleotides are TGTGCCAGCAGCGTTCGCGGGGAGGGGTCTAACTATGGCTACACCTTC. Translating it yields CASSVRGEGSNYGYTF.

The chain has TRBV15 and TRBJ1-4, with D tentatively TRBD1 (5 bases). The ends were cut back, 8 bases at V and 5 bases at J, with 12 bases in the middle. The length of the CDR3 is 13 residues. Germline V gives CDR1 LNHNV, CDR2 YYDKDF (reference sequence). The CDR3, as DNA: TGTGCCACCGAAAGGGACCGGAATGAAAAACTGTTTTTT. Its protein product is CATERDRNEKLFF.

This clone was seen a handful of times. The gene calls are TRBV7-9 and TRBJ1-2; 7 bases are a match to TRBD1. The V gene's germline CDR1 is SEHNR and CDR2 FQNEAQ (reference sequence). The CDR3 has 15 residues. The junction had 7 bases not matched to a gene; V was cut back by 5 bases and J by 1 base. The CDR3, as DNA: TGTGCCAGCAGCCCCCGGACAGGCGTTAACTATGGCTACACCTTC. Translation gives CASSPRTGVNYGYTF.

The rearrangement uses TRBV7-9 and TRBJ2-5; D remains ambiguous. The germline V gene encodes CDR1 SEHNR and CDR2 FQNEAQ (reference sequence). V shed 1 base and J shed 2 bases, with 17 bases lying between them. The CDR3 is made up of 17 amino acids. The CDR3: CASSLGWFWVGQETQYF. Written as DNA, the CDR3 is TGTGCCAGCAGCTTAGGCTGGTTTTGGGTAGGACAAGAGACCCAGTACTTC.

The CDR3 sequence is CASSREGTEKLFF. DNA for the CDR3: TGTGCCAGCTCCAGGGAGGGGACTGAAAAACTGTTTTTT. This chain connects TRBV2 to TRBJ1-4; possible D gene TRBD1, 5 bases. Trimming left V 8 bases short and J 7 bases short, with 14 bases between. Germline assignment: CDR1 SNHLY and CDR2 FYNNEI. This CDR3 region has 13 residues.

This rearrangement joins TRBV4-1 to TRBJ2-7; no clear D. The CDR3 loop spans 15 amino acids. Looked up from germline, CDR1 is MGHRA and CDR2 is YSYEKL. Trimming cost V 4 bases and J 2 bases, with 15 bases left between them. CDR3 nucleotides: TGCGCCAGCAGCCTATTCCCGACACGGGCCTACGAGCAGTACTTC. Amino acids: CASSLFPTRAYEQYF.